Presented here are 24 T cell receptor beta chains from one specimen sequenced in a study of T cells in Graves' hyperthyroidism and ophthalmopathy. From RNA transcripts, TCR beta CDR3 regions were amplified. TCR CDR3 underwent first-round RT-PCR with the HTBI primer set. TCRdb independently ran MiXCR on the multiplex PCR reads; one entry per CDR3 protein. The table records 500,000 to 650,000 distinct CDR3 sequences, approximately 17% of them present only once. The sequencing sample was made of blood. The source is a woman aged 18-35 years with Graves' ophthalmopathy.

The CDR3 DNA follows: TGTGCCAGCAGCCTTCTCCCCCCCCCGAACACTGAAGCTTTCTTT. As protein: CASSLLPPPNTEAFF. This chain links TRBV6-1 with TRBJ1-1; D call uncertain. CDR1 and CDR2 from the germline V gene are MNHNS and SASEGT. The CDR3 covers 15 residues. Trimming removed 6 bases from V and 1 base from J, with 15 bases in between.

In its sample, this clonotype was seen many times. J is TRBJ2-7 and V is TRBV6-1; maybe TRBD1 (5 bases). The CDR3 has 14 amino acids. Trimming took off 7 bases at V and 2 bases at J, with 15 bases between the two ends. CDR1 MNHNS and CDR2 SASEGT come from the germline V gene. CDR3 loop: CASNPTVLTYEQYF. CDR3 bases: TGTGCCAGCAACCCGACAGTCCTGACCTACGAGCAGTACTTC.

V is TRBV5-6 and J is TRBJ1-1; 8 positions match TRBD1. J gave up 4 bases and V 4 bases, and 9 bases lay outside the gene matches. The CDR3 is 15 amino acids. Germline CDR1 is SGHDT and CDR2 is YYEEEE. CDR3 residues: CASSAPGGAGTEAFF. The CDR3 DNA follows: TGTGCCAGCAGCGCCCCAGGGGGCGCGGGCACTGAAGCTTTCTTT.

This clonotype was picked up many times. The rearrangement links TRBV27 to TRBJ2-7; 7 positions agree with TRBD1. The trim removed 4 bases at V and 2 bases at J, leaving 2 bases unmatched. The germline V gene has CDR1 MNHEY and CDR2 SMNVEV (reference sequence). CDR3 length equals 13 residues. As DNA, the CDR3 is TGTGCCAGCAGTTACGGACAGGCCTACGAGCAGTACTTC. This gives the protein CASSYGQAYEQYF.

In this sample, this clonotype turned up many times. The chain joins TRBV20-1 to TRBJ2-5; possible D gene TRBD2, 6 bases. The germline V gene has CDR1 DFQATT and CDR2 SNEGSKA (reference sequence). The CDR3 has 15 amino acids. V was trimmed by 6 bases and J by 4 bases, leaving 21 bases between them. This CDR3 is CSAQRRASAGETQYF. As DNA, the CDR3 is TGCAGTGCCCAGCGGCGGGCTAGCGCAGGAGAGACCCAGTACTTC.

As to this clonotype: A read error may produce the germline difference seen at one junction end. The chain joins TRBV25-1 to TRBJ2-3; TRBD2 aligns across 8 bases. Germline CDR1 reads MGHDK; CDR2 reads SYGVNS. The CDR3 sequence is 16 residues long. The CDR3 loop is CASSKSTSDSIDTQYF. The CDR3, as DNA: TGTGCCAGCAGTAAGTCGACTAGCGATAGCATAGATACGCAGTATTTT.

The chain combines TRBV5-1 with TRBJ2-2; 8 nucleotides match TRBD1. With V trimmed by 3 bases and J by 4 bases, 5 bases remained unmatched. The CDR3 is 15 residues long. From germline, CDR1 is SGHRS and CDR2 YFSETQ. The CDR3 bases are TGCGCCAGCAGCTGGGGGACAGGTGGCACCGGGGAGCTGTTTTTT. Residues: CASSWGTGGTGELFF.

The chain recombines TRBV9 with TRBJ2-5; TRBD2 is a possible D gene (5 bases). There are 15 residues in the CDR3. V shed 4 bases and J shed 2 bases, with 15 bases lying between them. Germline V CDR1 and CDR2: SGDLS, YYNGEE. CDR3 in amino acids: CASSPTDYYQETQYF. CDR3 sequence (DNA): TGTGCCAGCAGCCCTACCGACTACTATCAAGAGACCCAGTACTTC.

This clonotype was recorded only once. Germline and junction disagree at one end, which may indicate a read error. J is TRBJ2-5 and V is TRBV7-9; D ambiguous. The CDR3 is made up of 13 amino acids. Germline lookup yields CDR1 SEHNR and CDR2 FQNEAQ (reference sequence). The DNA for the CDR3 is TGTGCCAGCAGCTCCCCGAACCAAGGGACCCAGTACTTC. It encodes CASSSPNQGTQYF.

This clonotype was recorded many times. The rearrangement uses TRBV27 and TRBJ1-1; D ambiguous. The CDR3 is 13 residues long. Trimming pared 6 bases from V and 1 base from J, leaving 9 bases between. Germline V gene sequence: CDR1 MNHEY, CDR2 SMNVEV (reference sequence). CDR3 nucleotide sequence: TGTGCCAGCAGACCCCTATCGAACACTGAAGCTTTCTTT. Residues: CASRPLSNTEAFF.

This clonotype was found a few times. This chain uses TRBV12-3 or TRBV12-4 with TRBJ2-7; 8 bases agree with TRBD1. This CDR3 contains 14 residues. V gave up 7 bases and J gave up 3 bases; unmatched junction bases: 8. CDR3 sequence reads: CASTKDRESYEQYF. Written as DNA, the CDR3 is TGTGCCAGCACCAAGGACAGGGAAAGCTACGAGCAGTACTTC.

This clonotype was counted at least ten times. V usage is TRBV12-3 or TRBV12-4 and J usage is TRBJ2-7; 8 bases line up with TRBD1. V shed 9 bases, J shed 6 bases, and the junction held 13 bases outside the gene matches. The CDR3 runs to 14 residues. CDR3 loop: CASKARDRGGEQYF. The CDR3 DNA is TGTGCCAGTAAAGCGCGTGACAGGGGTGGCGAGCAGTACTTC.

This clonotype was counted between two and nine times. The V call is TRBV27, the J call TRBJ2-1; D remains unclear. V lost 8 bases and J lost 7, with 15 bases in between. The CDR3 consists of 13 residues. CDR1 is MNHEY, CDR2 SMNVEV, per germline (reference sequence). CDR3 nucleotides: TGTGCCAGCCGGCCTCAAGTAAAGAATGAGCAGTTCTTC. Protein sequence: CASRPQVKNEQFF.

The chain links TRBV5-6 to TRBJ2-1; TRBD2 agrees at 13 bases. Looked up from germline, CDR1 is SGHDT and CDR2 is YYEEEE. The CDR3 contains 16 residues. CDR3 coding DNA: TGTGCGACCTCCGGACTAGCGGGGGTAGATTCCCATGAGCAGTTCTTC. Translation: CATSGLAGVDSHEQFF.

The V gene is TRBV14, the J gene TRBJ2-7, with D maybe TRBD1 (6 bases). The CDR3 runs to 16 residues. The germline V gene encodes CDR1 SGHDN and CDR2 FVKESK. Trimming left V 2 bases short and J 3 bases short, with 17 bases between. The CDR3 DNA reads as TGTGCCAGCAGCCAACATCCTAGGACAGCAATCTACGAGCAGTACTTC. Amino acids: CASSQHPRTAIYEQYF.

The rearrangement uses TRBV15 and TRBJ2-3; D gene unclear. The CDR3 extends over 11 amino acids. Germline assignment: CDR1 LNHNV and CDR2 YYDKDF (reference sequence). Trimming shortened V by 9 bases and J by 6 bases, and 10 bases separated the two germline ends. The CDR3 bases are TGTGCCACTAGCTCGCGGGATACGCAGTATTTT. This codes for CATSSRDTQYF.

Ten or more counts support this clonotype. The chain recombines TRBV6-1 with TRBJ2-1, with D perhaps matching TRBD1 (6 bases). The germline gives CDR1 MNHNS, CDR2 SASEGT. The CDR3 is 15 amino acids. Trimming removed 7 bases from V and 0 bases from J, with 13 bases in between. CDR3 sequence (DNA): TGTGCCAGCAACGACAGGACTGGCTCCTACAATGAGCAGTTCTTC. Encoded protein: CASNDRTGSYNEQFF.

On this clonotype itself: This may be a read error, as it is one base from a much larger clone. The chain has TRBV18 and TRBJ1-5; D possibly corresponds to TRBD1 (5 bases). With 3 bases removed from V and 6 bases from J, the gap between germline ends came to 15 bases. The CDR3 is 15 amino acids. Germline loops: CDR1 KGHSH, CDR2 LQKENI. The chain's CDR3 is CASSPGAPDRQPQHF. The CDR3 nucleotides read TGTGCCAGCTCACCCGGGGCCCCTGACCGTCAGCCCCAGCATTTT. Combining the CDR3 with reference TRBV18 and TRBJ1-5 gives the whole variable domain NAGVMQNPRHLVRRRGQEARLRCSPMKGHSHVYWYRQLPEEGLKFMVYLQKENIIDESGMPKERFSAEFPKEGPSILRIQQVVRGDSAAYFCASSPGAPDRQPQHFGDGTRLSIL.

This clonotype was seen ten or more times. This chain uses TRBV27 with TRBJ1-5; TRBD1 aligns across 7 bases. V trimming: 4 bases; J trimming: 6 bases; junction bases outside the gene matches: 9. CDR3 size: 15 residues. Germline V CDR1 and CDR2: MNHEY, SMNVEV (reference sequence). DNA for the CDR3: TGTGCCAGCAGTTACCAGGGGGGGGGGAGTCAGCCCCAGCATTTT. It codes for CASSYQGGGSQPQHF.

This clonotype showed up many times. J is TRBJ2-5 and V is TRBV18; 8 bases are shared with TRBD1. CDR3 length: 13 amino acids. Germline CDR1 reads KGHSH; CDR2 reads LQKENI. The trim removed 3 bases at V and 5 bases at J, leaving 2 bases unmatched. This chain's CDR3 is CASSPTGGETQYF. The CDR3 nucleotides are TGTGCCAGCTCACCTACAGGGGGGGAGACCCAGTACTTC.

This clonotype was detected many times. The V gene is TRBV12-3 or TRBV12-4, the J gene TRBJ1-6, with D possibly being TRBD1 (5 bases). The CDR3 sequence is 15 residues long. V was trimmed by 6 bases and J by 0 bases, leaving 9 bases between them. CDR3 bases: TGTGCCAGCAGCCCAGGGAGCTCCTATAATTCACCCCTCCACTTT. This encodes CASSPGSSYNSPLHF.

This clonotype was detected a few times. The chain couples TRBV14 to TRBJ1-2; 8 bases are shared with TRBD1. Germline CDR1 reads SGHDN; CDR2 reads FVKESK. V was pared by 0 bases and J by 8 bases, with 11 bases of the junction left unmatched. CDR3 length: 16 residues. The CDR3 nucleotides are TGTGCCAGCAGCCAAGACGGTGGGACAGGAGTTCCAGGCTACACCTTC. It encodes CASSQDGGTGVPGYTF.

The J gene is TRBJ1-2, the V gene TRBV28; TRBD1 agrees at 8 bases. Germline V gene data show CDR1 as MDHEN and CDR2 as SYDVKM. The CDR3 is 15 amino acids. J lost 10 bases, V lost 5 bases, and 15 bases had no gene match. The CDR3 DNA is TGTGCCAGCAGTCCCCCTCCCAGGGCAGGGGGCCTCTACACCTTC. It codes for CASSPPPRAGGLYTF.

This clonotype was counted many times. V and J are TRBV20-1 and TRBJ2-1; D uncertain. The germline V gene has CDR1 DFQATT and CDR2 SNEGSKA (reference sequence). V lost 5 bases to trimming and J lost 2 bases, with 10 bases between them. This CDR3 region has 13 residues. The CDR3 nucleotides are TGCAGTGCTTACTACCCGACCTACAATGAGCAGTTCTTC. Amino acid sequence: CSAYYPTYNEQFF.